These T cell receptor beta chains were read from a single sample in a study of shared clonotypes between healthy human individuals. TCRdb keeps only in-frame clones here, not all; method: immunoSEQ multiplex PCR. The table has about 460,000 clones, more than 70% seen once. Sequenced sample: PBMCs. The receptor set was obtained from a woman aged 40 to 55 in good health. Some clones in this sample may be carry-over from other donors' samples. Each CDR3 is given without its conserved first and last residue.

J gene: TRBJ2-7
V gene: TRBV9
CDR3 protein: ASSEDRGFYEQY

J gene: TRBJ1-4
V gene: TRBV15
CDR3 protein: ATSRDPPDRVNEKLF

J gene: TRBJ2-5
V gene: TRBV27
CDR3 protein: ASSLSGTVEGTQY

J gene: TRBJ2-5
V gene: TRBV7-2
CDR3 protein: ASSLDGGGRETQY

J gene: TRBJ2-3
V gene: TRBV9
CDR3 protein: TSSVGSSGSLADTQY

J gene: TRBJ2-7
V gene: TRBV7-2
CDR3 protein: ASSLGGTKLEQY

J gene: TRBJ2-6
V gene: TRBV15
CDR3 protein: ATSRGTGIGANVLT

J gene: TRBJ2-1
V gene: TRBV20-1
CDR3 protein: SARAYNEQF

J gene: TRBJ2-7
V gene: TRBV5-4
CDR3 protein: ASSPGGSSGSDEQY

J gene: TRBJ2-7
V gene: TRBV4-3
CDR3 protein: ASSQDRGTLAYYEQY

J gene: TRBJ1-5
V gene: TRBV7-8
CDR3 protein: ASSLRVGGRQPQH

J gene: TRBJ1-1
V gene: TRBV29-1
CDR3 protein: SVDRGGNTEAF

J gene: TRBJ2-7
V gene: TRBV5-1
CDR3 protein: ASSHRGGADHEQY

J gene: TRBJ2-7
V gene: TRBV6-1
CDR3 protein: ASRTRTGFSYEQY

J gene: TRBJ2-1
V gene: TRBV27
CDR3 protein: ASSMGGGRALFEQF

J gene: TRBJ1-1
V gene: TRBV9
CDR3 protein: ASSVEMNTEAF

J gene: TRBJ2-7
V gene: TRBV10-3
CDR3 protein: ASRPLPWGQDYYEQY

J gene: TRBJ2-7
V gene: TRBV19
CDR3 protein: ASSIGGLAGEAYEQY

J gene: TRBJ2-5
V gene: TRBV19
CDR3 protein: ASSIYEGETQY

J gene: TRBJ2-7
V gene: TRBV9
CDR3 protein: ASSPRDGGEQY

J gene: TRBJ1-4
V gene: TRBV30
CDR3 protein: AWSEKDRGREKLF

J gene: TRBJ2-1
V gene: TRBV4-1
CDR3 protein: ASSQFPGRDYNEQF

J gene: TRBJ1-4
V gene: TRBV2
CDR3 protein: ASTPRTTSNEKLF

J gene: TRBJ1-2
V gene: TRBV7-2
CDR3 protein: ASSPDRVGGYT

J gene: TRBJ1-3
V gene: TRBV4-1
CDR3 protein: ASSQEPPRSRGSGNTIY

J gene: TRBJ1-4
V gene: TRBV4-1
CDR3 protein: ASSLYDGRFNEKLF

J gene: TRBJ1-5
V gene: TRBV27
CDR3 protein: ASSLRQGAFQPQH